This TCR beta chain was captured by sequencing in a study of immune cell composition in non-small cell lung cancer. Study details: Lung adenocarcinoma or squamous carcinoma made up most tumours.

Study outcomes and limitations: Dominant in vivo tumour-associated clones were not shown to share tumour-reactive sequences. Tumour-associated clones >0.5% occurred in 33% of adenocarcinomas, approximately 74% of squamous.

J gave up 1 base and V 4 bases, and 6 bases lay outside the gene matches. The CDR3 covers 15 residues. The germline V gene encodes CDR1 ENHRY and CDR2 SYGVKD. Normal lung sampling was at least 3 cm from the tumour, as distant as possible. Genomic DNA came from frozen unsorted single-cell suspensions. TCRdb's copy holds only in-frame clones and misses some; the assay was immunoSEQ multiplex PCR. The sample lists 2,500 to 3,000 clones; about 74% were seen once. For this clone: The antigen is undetermined.

The sample was non-adjacent lung tissue. The J gene is TRBJ1-2, the V gene TRBV10-3; TRBD1 matches at 7 bases. This clonotype originated in a human donor with non-small cell lung cancer. The CDR3 loop is CAISVGQDLNYGYTF. CDR3 DNA: TGTGCCATCAGTGTCGGACAGGACCTTAACTATGGCTACACCTTC.